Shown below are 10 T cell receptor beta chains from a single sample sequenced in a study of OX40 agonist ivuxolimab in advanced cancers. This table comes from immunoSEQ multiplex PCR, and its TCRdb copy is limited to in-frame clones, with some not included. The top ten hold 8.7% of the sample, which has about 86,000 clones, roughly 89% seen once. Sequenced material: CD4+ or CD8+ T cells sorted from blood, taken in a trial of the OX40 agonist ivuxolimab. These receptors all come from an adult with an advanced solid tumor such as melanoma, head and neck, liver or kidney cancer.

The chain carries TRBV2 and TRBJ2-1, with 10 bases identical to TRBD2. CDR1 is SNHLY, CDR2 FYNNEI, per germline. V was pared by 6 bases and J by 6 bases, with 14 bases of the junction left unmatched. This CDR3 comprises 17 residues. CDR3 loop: CASSASLAGVYRNEQFF. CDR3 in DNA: TGTGCCAGCAGCGCAAGCCTAGCGGGAGTGTATCGCAATGAGCAGTTCTTC.

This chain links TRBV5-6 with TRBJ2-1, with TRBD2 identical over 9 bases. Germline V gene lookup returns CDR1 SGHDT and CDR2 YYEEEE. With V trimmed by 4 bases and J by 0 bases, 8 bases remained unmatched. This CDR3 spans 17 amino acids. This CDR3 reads CASSPLAGGLSYNEQFF. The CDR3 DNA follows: TGTGCCAGCAGCCCCCTGGCGGGAGGGCTCTCCTACAATGAGCAGTTCTTC.

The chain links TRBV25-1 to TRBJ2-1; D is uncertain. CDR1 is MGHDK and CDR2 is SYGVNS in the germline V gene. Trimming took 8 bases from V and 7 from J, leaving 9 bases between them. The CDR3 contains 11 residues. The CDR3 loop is CASGLSNEQFF. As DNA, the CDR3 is TGTGCCAGCGGCCTCAGTAATGAGCAGTTCTTC. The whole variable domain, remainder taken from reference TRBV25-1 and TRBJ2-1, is EADIYQTPRYLVIGTGKKITLECSQTMGHDKMYWYQQDPGMELHLIHYSYGVNSTEKGDLSSESTVSRIRTEHFPLTLESARPSHTSQYLCASGLSNEQFFGPGTRLTVL.

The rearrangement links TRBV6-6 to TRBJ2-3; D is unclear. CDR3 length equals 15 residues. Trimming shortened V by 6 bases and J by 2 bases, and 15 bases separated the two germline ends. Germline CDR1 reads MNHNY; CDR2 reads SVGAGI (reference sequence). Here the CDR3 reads CASSRFGVNTDTQYF. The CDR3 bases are TGTGCCAGCAGCCGATTCGGCGTCAACACAGATACGCAGTATTTT.

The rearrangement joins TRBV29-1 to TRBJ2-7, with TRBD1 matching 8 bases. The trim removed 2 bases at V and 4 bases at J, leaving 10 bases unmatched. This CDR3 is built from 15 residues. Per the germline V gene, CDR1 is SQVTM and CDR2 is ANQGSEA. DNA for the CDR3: TGCAGCGTTGAATACCCGGACAGGGTAGGGTACGAGCAGTACTTC. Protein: CSVEYPDRVGYEQYF.

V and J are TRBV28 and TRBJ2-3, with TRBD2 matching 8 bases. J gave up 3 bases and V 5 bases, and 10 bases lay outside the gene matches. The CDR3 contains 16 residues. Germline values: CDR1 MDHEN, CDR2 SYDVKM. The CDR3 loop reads CASSGRSGGRTDTQYF. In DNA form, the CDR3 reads TGTGCCAGCAGTGGGCGAAGCGGGGGTCGGACAGATACGCAGTATTTT.

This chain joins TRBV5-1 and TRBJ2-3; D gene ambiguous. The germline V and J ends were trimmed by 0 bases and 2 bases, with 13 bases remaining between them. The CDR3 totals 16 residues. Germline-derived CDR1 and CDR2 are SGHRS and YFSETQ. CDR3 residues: CASSLGLDIDTDTQYF. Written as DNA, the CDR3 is TGCGCCAGCAGCTTGGGGCTAGATATTGACACAGATACGCAGTATTTT. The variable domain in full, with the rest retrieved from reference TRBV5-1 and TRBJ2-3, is KAGVTQTPRYLIKTRGQQVTLSCSPISGHRSVSWYQQTPGQGLQFLFEYFSETQRNKGNFPGRFSGRQFSNSRSEMNVSTLELGDSALYLCASSLGLDIDTDTQYFGPGTRLTVL.

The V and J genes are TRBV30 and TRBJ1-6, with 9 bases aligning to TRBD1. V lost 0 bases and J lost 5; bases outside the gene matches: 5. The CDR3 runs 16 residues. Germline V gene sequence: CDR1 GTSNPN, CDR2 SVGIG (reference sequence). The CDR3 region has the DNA TGTGCCTGGAGTGTGCAGGGACAGGGTGATAATTCACCCCTCCACTTT. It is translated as CAWSVQGQGDNSPLHF.

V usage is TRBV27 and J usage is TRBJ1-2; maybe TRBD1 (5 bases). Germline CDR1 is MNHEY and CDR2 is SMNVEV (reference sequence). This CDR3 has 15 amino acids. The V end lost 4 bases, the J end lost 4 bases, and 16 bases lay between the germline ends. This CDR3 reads CASSSYRERGYGYTF. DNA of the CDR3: TGTGCCAGCAGTTCTTACAGAGAGAGGGGCTATGGCTACACCTTC.

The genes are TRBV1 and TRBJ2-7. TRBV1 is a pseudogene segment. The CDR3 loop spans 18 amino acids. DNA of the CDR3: TGCACCAGCAGCCGTATCCGGGACCTTCAAAAAAGAATCTACGAGCAGTACTTC. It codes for CTSSRIRDLQKRIYEQYF.